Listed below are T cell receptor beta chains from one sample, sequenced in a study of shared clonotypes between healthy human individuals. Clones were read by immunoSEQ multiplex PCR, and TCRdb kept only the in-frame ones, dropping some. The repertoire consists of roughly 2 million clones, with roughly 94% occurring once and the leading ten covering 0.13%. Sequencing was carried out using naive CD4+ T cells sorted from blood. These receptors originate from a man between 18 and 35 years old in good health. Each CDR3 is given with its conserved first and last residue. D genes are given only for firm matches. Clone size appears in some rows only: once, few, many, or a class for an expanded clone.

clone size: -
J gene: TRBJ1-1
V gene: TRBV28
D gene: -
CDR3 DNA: TGTGCCAGCAGTGATGTTCCCCCAGGGGAGACTGAAGCTTTCTTT
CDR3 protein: CASSDVPPGETEAFF

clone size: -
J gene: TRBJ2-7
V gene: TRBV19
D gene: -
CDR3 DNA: TGTGCCAGTAGTATAGCGCCAGGAAACTACGAGCAGTACTTC
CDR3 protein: CASSIAPGNYEQYF

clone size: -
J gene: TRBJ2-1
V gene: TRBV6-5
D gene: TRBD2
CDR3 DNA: TGTGCCAGCAGTTACTCCGGGACTAGGGATTATGAGCAGTTCTTC
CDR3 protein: CASSYSGTRDYEQFF

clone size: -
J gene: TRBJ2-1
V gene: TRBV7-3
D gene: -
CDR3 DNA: TGTGCCAGCAGCTTAACTTGGATAGGGATCAATGAGCAGTTCTTC
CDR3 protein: CASSLTWIGINEQFF

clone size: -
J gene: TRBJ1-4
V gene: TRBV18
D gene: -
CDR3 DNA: TGTGCCAGCTCACCGACTTATAATGAAAAACTGTTTTTT
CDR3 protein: CASSPTYNEKLFF

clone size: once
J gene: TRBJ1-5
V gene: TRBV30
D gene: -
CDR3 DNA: TGTGCCTGGAGCCTACTCCCGGGGGATCAGCCCCAGCATTTT
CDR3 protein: CAWSLLPGDQPQHF

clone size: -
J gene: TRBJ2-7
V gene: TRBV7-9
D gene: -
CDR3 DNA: TGTGCCAGCAGCCCTCGCGGGAACCCCTACGAGCAGTACTTC
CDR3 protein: CASSPRGNPYEQYF

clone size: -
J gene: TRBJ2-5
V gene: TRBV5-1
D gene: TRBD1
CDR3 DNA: TGCGCCAGCAGCTTCCGACAGGGAAATCAAGAGACCCAGTACTTC
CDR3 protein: CASSFRQGNQETQYF

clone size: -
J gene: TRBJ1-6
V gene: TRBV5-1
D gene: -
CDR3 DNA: TGCGCCAGCAGCTTTGAACCGAGGAATTCACCCCTCCACTTT
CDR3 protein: CASSFEPRNSPLHF

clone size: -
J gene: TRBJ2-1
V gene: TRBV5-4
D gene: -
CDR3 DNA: TGTGCCAGCAGCTTGAATACAGACCCTTACAATGAGCAGTTCTTC
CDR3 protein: CASSLNTDPYNEQFF

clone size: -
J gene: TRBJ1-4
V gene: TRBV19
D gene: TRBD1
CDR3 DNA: TGTGCCAGTAGTACCTACGCACAGGGGGCTTTCGGTGAAAAACTGTTTTTT
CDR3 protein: CASSTYAQGAFGEKLFF

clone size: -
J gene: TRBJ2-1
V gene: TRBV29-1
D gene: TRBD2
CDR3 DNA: TGCAGCGTTGGAGCGACTAGCGTCACTTACAATGAGCAGTTCTTC
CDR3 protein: CSVGATSVTYNEQFF

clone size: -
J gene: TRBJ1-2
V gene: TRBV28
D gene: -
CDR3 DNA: TGTGCCAGCAGTCCCAACTGGCGGGCCAACTATGGCTACACCTTC
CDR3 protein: CASSPNWRANYGYTF

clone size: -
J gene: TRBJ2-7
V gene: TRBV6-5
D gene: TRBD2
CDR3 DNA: TGTGCCAGCAGTTACTCAGGGACTAGAAATAACGAGCAGTACTTC
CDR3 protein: CASSYSGTRNNEQYF

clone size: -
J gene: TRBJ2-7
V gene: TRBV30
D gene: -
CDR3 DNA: TGTGCCTGGAGTGTACGGGGAACAGGAGCTTCCTACGAGCAGTACTTC
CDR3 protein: CAWSVRGTGASYEQYF

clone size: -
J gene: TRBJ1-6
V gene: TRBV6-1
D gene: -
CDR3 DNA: TGTGCCAGCAGTGAAGTCTTCGTCAGCAAAAGCTCCTATAATTCACCCCTCCACTTT
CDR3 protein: CASSEVFVSKSSYNSPLHF

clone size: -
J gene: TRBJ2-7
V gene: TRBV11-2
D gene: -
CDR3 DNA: TGTGCCAGCAGCCCAGACAGCTACGAGCAGTACTTC
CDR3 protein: CASSPDSYEQYF

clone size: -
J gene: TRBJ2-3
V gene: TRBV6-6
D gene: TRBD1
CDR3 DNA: TGTGCCAGCAGTTACGGGGGACAGGGGAACACAGATACGCAGTATTTT
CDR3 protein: CASSYGGQGNTDTQYF

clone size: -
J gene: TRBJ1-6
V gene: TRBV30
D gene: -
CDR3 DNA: TGTGCCTGGCGAACGCCGACAGGCGAGAATTCACCCCTCCACTTT
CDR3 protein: CAWRTPTGENSPLHF

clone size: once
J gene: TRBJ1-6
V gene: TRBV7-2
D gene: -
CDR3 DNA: TGTGCCAGCAGCTTAGCGCTGGGGCAGGGTAATTCACCCCTCCACTTT
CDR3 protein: CASSLALGQGNSPLHF